Presented here are 19 T cell receptor beta chains from one specimen sequenced in a study of cytomegalovirus exposure and HLA in healthy donors. PCR amplification relied on 60 Vbeta primers (plus 13 Jbeta primers). The data were produced by immunoSEQ multiplex PCR, yet TCRdb's version contains in-frame clones alone and is incomplete. The sample contains approximately 190,000 clones, 81% of which appear only once. Sequencing used PBMCs. These receptors were taken from a man in his fifties or sixties in good health and CMV-seronegative.

The chain employs TRBV21-1 and TRBJ1-4. TRBV21-1 is termed a pseudogene. The CDR3 covers 19 residues. The CDR3 DNA reads as TGTGCCAGCAGCAAATCGAGGGTTCGACCTACGCCAACTAATGAAAAACTGTTTTTT. Its translation: CASSKSRVRPTPTNEKLFF.

This chain links TRBV2 with TRBJ2-5; possible D gene TRBD2, 6 bases. CDR3 length: 13 residues. With 3 bases removed from V and 5 bases from J, the gap between germline ends came to 10 bases. Germline-derived CDR1 and CDR2 are SNHLY and FYNNEI. The chain's CDR3 is CASSDIGGETQYF. The CDR3 region has the DNA TGTGCCAGCAGTGATATAGGAGGGGAGACCCAGTACTTC.

This clone was counted between two and nine times. V is TRBV11-2 and J is TRBJ2-7; the D is unclear. This CDR3 comprises 13 residues. Germline V gene lookup returns CDR1 SGHAT and CDR2 FQNNGV. Trimming shortened V by 3 bases and J by 4 bases, and 10 bases separated the two germline ends. CDR3 nucleotides: TGTGCCAGCAGCTTGGTAACATTATACGAGCAGTACTTC. The encoded protein is CASSLVTLYEQYF.

This sequence joins TRBV5-6 and TRBJ2-2, with D unclear. The CDR3 length is 13 residues. From germline, CDR1 is SGHDT and CDR2 YYEEEE. V lost 2 bases and J 6 bases, leaving 8 bases between the germline ends. CDR3 amino acids: CASSFYRAGELFF. The CDR3 nucleotides are TGTGCCAGCAGCTTTTACCGGGCCGGGGAGCTGTTTTTT.

This chain uses TRBV9 with TRBJ1-2; TRBD1 might be the D (5 bases). The CDR3 runs 13 residues. CDR1 SGDLS and CDR2 YYNGEE come from the germline V gene. The V end lost 5 bases, the J end lost 2 bases, and 10 bases lay between the germline ends. The CDR3 loop is CASSGALNYGYTF. The CDR3 DNA reads as TGTGCCAGCAGTGGGGCCCTAAACTATGGCTACACCTTC.

The chain employs TRBV5-5 and TRBJ1-4; D call uncertain. Germline V lookup: CDR1 SGHKS, CDR2 YYEKEE (reference sequence). The length of the CDR3 is 16 residues. Trimming took off 0 bases at V and 0 bases at J, with 9 bases between the two ends. The CDR3 coding sequence is TGTGCCAGCAGCTTGGTCGGGGTAACAACTAATGAAAAACTGTTTTTT. Protein sequence: CASSLVGVTTNEKLFF.

The V and J genes are TRBV30 and TRBJ2-7, with 10 bases matching TRBD1. The CDR3 is 14 amino acids. Germline V gene data show CDR1 as GTSNPN and CDR2 as SVGIG (reference sequence). J gave up 4 bases and V 3 bases, and 6 bases lay outside the gene matches. The CDR3: CAWRADRGPYEQYF. DNA of the CDR3: TGTGCCTGGAGGGCAGACAGGGGGCCATACGAGCAGTACTTC.

This clone was counted a few times. The rearrangement links TRBV14 to TRBJ1-1; no clear D gene. Trimming shortened V by 6 bases and J by 0 bases, and 14 bases separated the two germline ends. The V gene's germline CDR1 is SGHDN and CDR2 FVKESK. The CDR3 is 15 residues long. CDR3 protein: CASSVTPDLNTEAFF. As DNA, the CDR3 is TGTGCCAGCAGTGTGACTCCCGACTTGAACACTGAAGCTTTCTTT.

The chain uses TRBV19 and TRBJ1-1; possible D gene TRBD1, 6 bases. V was cut by 9 bases and J by 8 bases, with 13 bases left in between. CDR1 and CDR2 (germline): LNHDA, SQIVND (reference sequence). The CDR3 extends over 11 amino acids. DNA for the CDR3: TGTGCCAGCGGACAGTTTCTCGAAGCTTTCTTT. It yields the protein CASGQFLEAFF.

The chain uses TRBV19 and TRBJ1-6; TRBD1 matches at 9 bases. J gave up 10 bases and V 7 bases, and 8 bases lay outside the gene matches. The CDR3 runs 14 residues. Germline V gene lookup returns CDR1 LNHDA and CDR2 SQIVND (reference sequence). DNA of the CDR3: TGTGCCAGTATCACGGGGGACAGGGCATCACCCCTCCACTTT. It translates to CASITGDRASPLHF.

This rearrangement joins TRBV2 to TRBJ2-2; 8 bases map to TRBD2. Germline assignment: CDR1 SNHLY and CDR2 FYNNEI. Trimming took 6 bases from V and 1 from J; bases not matched to a gene: 7. CDR3 length: 16 residues. CDR3 nucleotide sequence: TGTGCCAGCAGCATTCTACTAGCGGTGAACACCGGGGAGCTGTTTTTT. Amino acid sequence: CASSILLAVNTGELFF. Supplemented by reference TRBV2 and TRBJ2-2, the full variable domain reads EPEVTQTPSHQVTQMGQEVILRCVPISNHLYFYWYRQILGQKVEFLVSFYNNEISEKSEIFDDQFSVERPDGSNFTLKIRSTKLEDSAMYFCASSILLAVNTGELFFGEGSRLTVL.

The gene calls are TRBV19 and TRBJ1-6; TRBD1 agrees at 7 bases. The CDR3 totals 16 residues. Germline V gene data show CDR1 as LNHDA and CDR2 as SQIVND (reference sequence). V shed 5 bases and J 7 bases; nucleotides not matched to a gene: 11. The CDR3 protein is CASSGLTGTSNSPLHF. The CDR3 DNA sequence: TGTGCCAGTAGTGGGTTGACAGGGACCTCCAATTCACCCCTCCACTTT.

The rearrangement joins TRBV10-3 to TRBJ2-7, with D maybe TRBD1 (5 bases). The CDR3 loop spans 12 amino acids. Germline lookup yields CDR1 ENHRY and CDR2 SYGVKD. V was clipped by 2 bases and J by 4 bases, with 6 bases between them. CDR3 protein: CAISEQGYEQYF. CDR3 DNA sequence: TGTGCCATCAGTGAGCAGGGTTACGAGCAGTACTTC.

This clone was picked up a small number of times. The chain recombines TRBV11-2 with TRBJ2-7, with 11 bases lining up with TRBD2. From germline, CDR1 is SGHAT and CDR2 FQNNGV. J lost 7 bases, V lost 5 bases, and 13 bases had no gene match. This CDR3 is built from 16 residues. The CDR3 DNA is TGTGCCAGCAGCACATCCCCTAGCGGGGGGCCAGAGGAGCAGTACTTC. Amino acid sequence: CASSTSPSGGPEEQYF. The entire variable domain, with the rest obtained from reference TRBV11-2 and TRBJ2-7, is as follows: EAGVAQSPRYKIIEKRQSVAFWCNPISGHATLYWYQQILGQGPKLLIQFQNNGVVDDSQLPKDRFSAERLKGVDSTLKIQPAKLEDSAVYLCASSTSPSGGPEEQYFGPGTRLTVT.

This rearrangement joins TRBV29-1 to TRBJ1-1; no definite D call. The CDR3 is made up of 10 amino acids. Germline-derived CDR1 and CDR2 are SQVTM and ANQGSEA. CDR3 amino acids: CSGRNTEAFF. DNA for the CDR3: TGCAGTGGGCGAAACACTGAAGCTTTCTTT.

The chain combines TRBV19 with TRBJ1-2; weak D call: TRBD1 (6 bases). CDR3 length: 16 amino acids. The germline V gene has CDR1 LNHDA and CDR2 SQIVND (reference sequence). The germline V and J ends were trimmed by 3 bases and 4 bases, with 18 bases remaining between them. The DNA of the CDR3 is TGTGCCAGTAGTATGGGTCCCGGACAGCTCCTCTATGGCTACACCTTC. Its protein product is CASSMGPGQLLYGYTF.

The V and J genes are TRBV6-5 and TRBJ2-7, with TRBD2 identical over 8 bases. The CDR3 consists of 14 residues. Germline trimming cut 8 bases from V and 7 bases from J; bases unmatched to any gene: 13. In germline, CDR1 is MNHEY, CDR2 SVGAGI. In DNA, the CDR3 is TGTGCCAGCGCCCCGGGAGGGAGAGGTGGTGAGCAGTACTTC. It is translated as CASAPGGRGGEQYF.

This chain links TRBV4-2 with TRBJ2-3; 7 bases line up with TRBD2. Unmatched junction bases numbered 7, after V lost 1 base and J lost 0 bases. The germline gives CDR1 LGHNA, CDR2 YNFKEQ. This CDR3 comprises 17 residues. The CDR3 bases are TGTGCCAGCAGCCAAGGCGGCGGGACTACTAGCACAGATACGCAGTATTTT. This codes for CASSQGGGTTSTDTQYF.

The chain joins TRBV6-1 to TRBJ2-5, with 7 positions matching TRBD2. With V trimmed by 2 bases and J by 4 bases, 4 bases remained unmatched. CDR3 length equals 14 residues. Germline CDR1 and CDR2: MNHNS and SASEGT. The CDR3 sequence: CASSEWGGGETQYF. The CDR3 coding sequence is TGTGCCAGCAGTGAATGGGGGGGAGGAGAGACCCAGTACTTC.